The text below deals with one T cell receptor (beta chain). Its antigen is unidentified. Each CDR3 protein gets one entry after TCRdb re-called the reads with MiXCR. This table has more than 85,000 distinct CDR3 sequences, 20% to 30% appearing once. V lost 5 bases, J lost 1 base, and 16 bases lay in between. The CDR3 is 16 amino acids. The V gene's germline CDR1 is MDHEN and CDR2 SYDVKM. This entry is derived from a study of T cell repertoires in cytomegalovirus infection. Study background: Carrying CMV and the relevant HLA type showed in public TCR beta signatures. Regarding the study as a whole: Summed frequency of public TCR beta families distinguished CMV carriers with the relevant HLA.

The TCR sequence derives from a human donor in good health (CMV status not recorded). Some clones in this sample may be carry-over from other donors' samples. This rearrangement joins TRBV28 to TRBJ2-3, with D possibly TRBD1 on 5 matching bases. The sequenced material came from CD8+ T cells from PBMCs. The CDR3 sequence: CASSGFVGRGTDTQYF. CDR3 DNA: TGTGCCAGCAGTGGGTTCGTGGGCAGGGGCACAGATACGCAGTATTTT.